This paragraph covers one TCR beta chain sequence. Random-hexamer reverse transcription was applied to about 0.45 to 1 ug RNA. TCRdb reprocessed the immunoSEQ multiplex PCR reads with MiXCR, giving one entry per CDR3 protein. The sample holds about 90,000 distinct CDR3 sequences, approximately 96% seen once. This specimen belongs to a study of CD8 T cells in Susac syndrome. Germline V gene lookup returns CDR1 LGHNA and CDR2 YSLEER. This CDR3 contains 15 residues. The trim removed 0 bases at V and 3 bases at J, leaving 2 bases unmatched. Sequencing was carried out using CD8+ T cells from PBMCs. This clonotype originated in a human donor with Susac syndrome. The chain uses TRBV4-3 and TRBJ2-3, with 8 bases matching TRBD1. The CDR3 sequence is CASSQDRQGTDTQYF. Written as DNA, the CDR3 is TGCGCCAGCAGCCAAGACCGACAGGGGACAGATACGCAGTATTTT.